One sample yielded the 29 T cell receptor beta chains listed below, sequenced in a study of Graves' ophthalmopathy and Graves' hyperthyroidism (dated by TCRdb to the late 2010s). TCRdb shows the sequencer as Illumina HiSeq 2000. For repertoire sequencing, TCR beta CDR3 regions were amplified from RNA transcripts. The first round was an RT-PCR using HTBI primers with the Qiagen OneStep RT-PCR kit, and this first round was followed by a second-round multiplex PCR, then size selection and purification. TCRdb passed the public sequencing reads through fastp at Q25 and MiXCR, retaining productive beta sequences. For every CDR3 protein sequence, its rows merge into one entry that carries the most common genes and DNA. Within this sample are about 740,000 distinct CDR3 sequences, with roughly 41% of them counted one time only. The ten largest clones represent approximately 43% of the sample. Sequencing was carried out using peripheral blood. The origin of the receptors is an adult man with Graves' ophthalmopathy.

V gene TRBV30 combines with J gene TRBJ1-5; 8 bases fit TRBD1. V lost 5 bases and J lost 4; bases outside the gene matches: 4. CDR1 GTSNPN and CDR2 SVGIG come from the germline V gene (reference sequence). The CDR3 consists of 13 residues. The chain's CDR3 is CAWDRGGNQPQHF. In nucleotides, the CDR3 is TGTGCCTGGGACAGGGGCGGTAATCAGCCCCAGCATTTT. The full variable domain, completed using reference TRBV30 and TRBJ1-5, is SQTIHQWPATLVQPVGSPLSLECTVEGTSNPNLYWYRQAAGRGLQLLFYSVGIGQISSEVPQNLSASRPQDRQFILSSKKLLLSDSGFYLCAWDRGGNQPQHFGDGTRLSIL.

In this sample, this clonotype turned up a few times. This chain connects TRBV19 to TRBJ1-5; D is unclear. The germline gives CDR1 LNHDA, CDR2 SQIVND (reference sequence). The V end was cut by 6 bases, the J end by 3 bases, with 9 bases between. The CDR3 sequence is 13 residues long. DNA of the CDR3: TGTGCCAGTAGCCCGGATTACAATCAGCCCCAGCATTTT. Protein sequence: CASSPDYNQPQHF.

The gene calls are TRBV2 and TRBJ2-1, with 10 bases that match TRBD2. CDR3 length: 17 residues. Trimming cost V 5 bases and J 0 bases; bases outside gene matches: 7. Germline values: CDR1 SNHLY, CDR2 FYNNEI. The CDR3: CASSRYSGGSSYNEQFF. CDR3 nucleotide sequence: TGTGCCAGCAGTCGATATAGCGGGGGGAGCTCCTACAATGAGCAGTTCTTC.

This clonotype was seen repeatedly, ten times or more. The CDR3 bases are TGTGCCAGCAGTCCCGGACAGGTAGCTTCACCCCTCCACTTT. Protein: CASSPGQVASPLHF. The rearrangement joins TRBV2 to TRBJ1-6, with 7 bases aligning to TRBD1. This CDR3 has 14 residues. The J segment lost 9 bases and the V segment lost 5 bases, leaving 7 bases of the junction unmatched. Germline V gives CDR1 SNHLY, CDR2 FYNNEI.

The genes are TRBV10-3 and TRBJ2-7; 7 bases match TRBD1. Per germline, CDR1 ENHRY and CDR2 SYGVKD. J lost 3 bases, V lost 6 bases, and 5 bases had no gene match. The CDR3 length is 13 residues. CDR3 nucleotides: TGTGCCATCAGAGGGACAGAATACTACGAGCAGTACTTC. Amino acid sequence: CAIRGTEYYEQYF.

This clonotype was seen at least ten times. The V gene is TRBV11-2, the J gene TRBJ2-7; TRBD1 agrees at 9 bases. Trimming at V came to 5 bases and at J to 8 bases, leaving 7 bases not matched to a gene. This CDR3 spans 13 amino acids. In germline, CDR1 is SGHAT, CDR2 FQNNGV. CDR3 coding DNA: TGTGCCAGCAGCCCCGGGACAGGGTTTAAGCAGTACTTC. This codes for CASSPGTGFKQYF.

This chain links TRBV7-9 with TRBJ2-7, with 8 bases aligning to TRBD1. Germline V lookup: CDR1 SEHNR, CDR2 FQNEAQ (reference sequence). Unmatched junction bases numbered 8, after V lost 6 bases and J lost 4 bases. The CDR3 length is 14 residues. The CDR3 bases are TGTGCCAGCAGAAAGGACAGGGCGCGGTACGAGCAGTACTTC. Residues: CASRKDRARYEQYF.

This rearrangement joins TRBV24-1 to TRBJ1-5; 12 bases line up with TRBD1. The CDR3 spans 17 residues. V gave up 4 bases and J gave up 9 bases; unmatched junction bases: 12. The V gene's germline CDR1 is KGHDR and CDR2 SFDVKD. CDR3 residues: CATSDPGTGGPSWPQHF. Here the CDR3 DNA reads TGTGCCACCAGTGACCCAGGGACAGGGGGCCCGTCATGGCCCCAGCATTTT.

This clonotype appeared many times. This sequence joins TRBV7-6 and TRBJ2-5; D might be TRBD1 (7 bases). The CDR3 consists of 13 residues. The V end was cut by 6 bases, the J end by 5 bases, with 13 bases between. Germline values: CDR1 SGHVS, CDR2 FNYEAQ. The DNA for the CDR3 is TGTGCCAGCAGTTATTCAGGGGGGGAGACCCAGTACTTC. Residues: CASSYSGGETQYF.

This clonotype was observed many times. The chain joins TRBV19 to TRBJ1-5; perhaps TRBD1 as D (6 bases). This CDR3 comprises 15 residues. V was pared by 8 bases and J by 0 bases, with 14 bases between. Germline values: CDR1 LNHDA, CDR2 SQIVND (reference sequence). The CDR3 reads CASRTGTNSNQPQHF. The CDR3 region has the DNA TGTGCCAGTCGAACCGGGACAAATAGCAATCAGCCCCAGCATTTT.

This clonotype was counted between two and nine times. V and J are TRBV19 and TRBJ2-7; 7 positions agree with TRBD1. The CDR3 spans 15 residues. V lost 6 bases and J lost 0; bases outside the gene matches: 8. CDR1 LNHDA and CDR2 SQIVND come from the germline V gene (reference sequence). CDR3 sequence reads: CASRRQGQSSYEQYF. The CDR3 DNA reads as TGTGCCAGTAGGAGACAGGGACAAAGCTCCTACGAGCAGTACTTC.

J is TRBJ2-1 and V is TRBV24-1; D is unclear. The length of the CDR3 is 12 residues. Germline CDR1 and CDR2: KGHDR and SFDVKD. Trimming cost V 4 bases and J 6 bases, with 6 bases left between them. The CDR3 DNA reads TGTGCCACCAGTGAGGCTCTCAATGAGCAGTTCTTC. Translating gives CATSEALNEQFF.

This clonotype was found a few times. The rearrangement uses TRBV20-1 and TRBJ2-7, with TRBD2 matching over 14 bases. The CDR3 covers 17 residues. Germline values: CDR1 DFQATT, CDR2 SNEGSKA (reference sequence). V shed 1 base, J shed 5 bases, and the junction held 10 bases outside the gene matches. The DNA of the CDR3 is TGCAGTGCTAGAGTTTTGACTAGCGGGGGGGTCTTCAACGAGCAGTACTTC. Translated, it gives CSARVLTSGGVFNEQYF.

This chain joins TRBV28 and TRBJ1-1; D perhaps matches TRBD1 (5 bases). The V gene lost 4 bases and the J gene lost 8 bases, with 14 bases spanning the gap. Germline loops: CDR1 MDHEN, CDR2 SYDVKM. The CDR3 has 13 residues. CDR3 in DNA: TGTGCCAGCAGTTCCTCTTACCGGGGGGAAGCTTTCTTT. It yields the protein CASSSSYRGEAFF.

J is TRBJ1-2 and V is TRBV7-9, with D possibly being TRBD1 (6 bases). This CDR3 has 13 residues. V was shortened by 5 bases and J by 8 bases, with 15 bases between the two germline ends. Looked up from germline, CDR1 is SEHNR and CDR2 is FQNEAQ (reference sequence). The CDR3 sequence is CASSQERGQGYTF. The CDR3 DNA sequence: TGTGCCAGCAGCCAAGAACGGGGGCAGGGCTACACCTTC.

This clonotype was seen only a few times. The chain links TRBV25-1 to TRBJ1-1, with TRBD1 as a possible D gene (5 bases). This CDR3 comprises 13 residues. V was cut by 3 bases and J by 9 bases, with 14 bases left in between. The germline gives CDR1 MGHDK, CDR2 SYGVNS. CDR3 nucleotides: TGTGCCAGCAGTGATAGTGCCGGGGACCAAGCTTTCTTT. The encoded protein is CASSDSAGDQAFF.

In this sample, this clonotype turned up a few times. V is TRBV25-1 and J is TRBJ2-2; tentatively, D is TRBD1 or TRBD2 (6 bases each). Germline V CDR1 and CDR2: MGHDK, SYGVNS. V lost 5 bases and J 6 bases, leaving 10 bases between the germline ends. CDR3 length: 13 amino acids. The CDR3 sequence is CASSPGDSGELFF. The CDR3 DNA reads TGTGCCAGCAGTCCAGGGGACTCCGGGGAGCTGTTTTTT.

The chain combines TRBV11-2 with TRBJ1-3, with D possibly being TRBD1 (5 bases). Trimming cost V 5 bases and J 8 bases, with 13 bases left between them. CDR3 length equals 13 residues. Germline values: CDR1 SGHAT, CDR2 FQNNGV. In nucleotides, the CDR3 is TGTGCCAGCAGCGAGGGACCTCGGGACACCATATATTTT. Residues: CASSEGPRDTIYF.

The chain uses TRBV29-1 and TRBJ2-7; 9 nucleotides match TRBD1. From germline, CDR1 is SQVTM and CDR2 ANQGSEA. The CDR3 is made up of 12 amino acids. V was pared by 8 bases and J by 4 bases, with 6 bases of the junction left unmatched. The chain's CDR3 is CSLDRGGYEQYF. DNA for the CDR3: TGCAGCTTAGACAGGGGGGGGTACGAGCAGTACTTC.

In its sample, this clonotype was seen many times. This chain's CDR3 is CASSTSPWAYEQYF. In DNA, the CDR3 is TGTGCCAGCAGCACCTCCCCCTGGGCCTACGAGCAGTACTTC. The chain recombines TRBV7-2 with TRBJ2-7; D not resolved. V lost 5 bases to trimming and J lost 2 bases, with 13 bases between them. Germline V gene lookup returns CDR1 SGHTA and CDR2 FQGNSA. The CDR3 is 14 amino acids.

The sample holds a few counts of this clonotype. The genes are TRBV9 and TRBJ2-2; 14 bases are shared with TRBD2. J gave up 4 bases and V 7 bases, and 12 bases lay outside the gene matches. CDR1 is SGDLS and CDR2 is YYNGEE in the germline V gene. The CDR3 is made up of 18 amino acids. The CDR3 DNA is TGTGCCAGCCGAGGACTAGCGGGGGGCCCTACGGGCACCGGGGAGCTGTTTTTT. Translating it yields CASRGLAGGPTGTGELFF.

This clonotype was counted ten times or more. The chain links TRBV19 to TRBJ1-1, with D possibly TRBD1 on 5 matching bases. Germline CDR1 and CDR2: LNHDA and SQIVND (reference sequence). CDR3 length: 13 amino acids. The V end was cut by 9 bases, the J end by 1 base, with 12 bases between. The CDR3 nucleotides read TGTGCCAGCAGCATAAGGGGGAACACTGAAGCTTTCTTT. Its protein is CASSIRGNTEAFF.

This clonotype was picked up many times. This chain uses TRBV29-1 with TRBJ1-4; TRBD1 matches 7 bases. V shed 6 bases, J shed 4 bases, and the junction held 11 bases outside the gene matches. Germline V gene sequence: CDR1 SQVTM, CDR2 ANQGSEA. CDR3 length: 15 amino acids. CDR3 sequence: CSVTDPGQNNEKLFF. The CDR3 DNA reads as TGCAGCGTCACCGACCCGGGACAGAATAATGAAAAACTGTTTTTT. Variable domain in full (rest from reference TRBV29-1 and TRBJ1-4): SAVISQKPSRDICQRGTSLTIQCQVDSQVTMMFWYRQQPGQSLTLIATANQGSEATYESGFVIDKFPISRPNLTFSTLTVSNMSPEDSSIYLCSVTDPGQNNEKLFFGSGTQLSVL.

CDR3 residues: CAGGQGISSTGELFF. CDR3 coding DNA: TGTGCCGGAGGACAGGGAATTTCTAGTACCGGGGAGCTGTTTTTT. The V call is TRBV7-9, the J call TRBJ2-2; 8 bases are shared with TRBD1. CDR3 length: 15 residues. Trimming removed 11 bases from V and 5 bases from J; junction bases left unmatched: 13. Germline CDR1 and CDR2: SEHNR and FQNEAQ (reference sequence). The variable domain in full, with the rest retrieved from reference TRBV7-9 and TRBJ2-2, is DTGVSQNPRHKITKRGQNVTFRCDPISEHNRLYWYRQTLGQGPEFLTYFQNEAQLEKSRLLSDRFSAERPKGSFSTLEIQRTEQGDSAMYLCAGGQGISSTGELFFGEGSRLTVL.

This clonotype was seen ten or more times. The V call is TRBV10-3, the J call TRBJ1-5, with a weak D call TRBD1 (5 bases). The CDR3 contains 13 residues. Per the germline V gene, CDR1 is ENHRY and CDR2 is SYGVKD. The germline V and J ends were trimmed by 7 bases and 3 bases, with 10 bases remaining between them. CDR3 DNA sequence: TGTGCCATCACCCAGACAGTCAATCAGCCCCAGCATTTT. Translation: CAITQTVNQPQHF.

The rearrangement links TRBV2 to TRBJ2-3; D is uncertain. Germline-derived CDR1 and CDR2 are SNHLY and FYNNEI. This CDR3 has 14 amino acids. V was shortened by 6 bases and J by 6 bases, with 16 bases between the two germline ends. DNA for the CDR3: TGTGCCAGCAGCTTACTCCACCTTCCTGATACGCAGTATTTT. Translation: CASSLLHLPDTQYF.

This clonotype has just a few counts. The genes are TRBV20-1 and TRBJ1-3; D gene unclear. This CDR3 comprises 15 residues. The V end lost 3 bases, the J end lost 2 bases, and 14 bases lay between the germline ends. CDR1 and CDR2 (germline): DFQATT, SNEGSKA (reference sequence). The CDR3 sequence is CSASMENGAGNTIYF. In DNA, the CDR3 is TGCAGTGCTAGTATGGAAAATGGGGCTGGAAACACCATATATTTT.

This clonotype was counted a single time. V usage is TRBV7-9 and J usage is TRBJ1-2; D is uncertain. Between the trimmed V and J ends, which lost 2 bases and 9 bases, there was a span of 19 bases. Germline-derived CDR1 and CDR2 are SEHNR and FQNEAQ (reference sequence). The CDR3 length is 15 residues. CDR3 sequence: CASSLIAGELRSYTF. The CDR3 coding sequence is TGTGCCAGCAGCTTAATAGCCGGGGAGCTTAGGAGCTACACCTTC.

The table lists this clonotype with many counts. The rearrangement joins TRBV29-1 to TRBJ2-5; D gene ambiguous. There are 14 residues in the CDR3. Trimming removed 3 bases from V and 3 bases from J, with 14 bases in between. The germline V gene has CDR1 SQVTM and CDR2 ANQGSEA. CDR3 in amino acids: CSVDFLTIEETQYF. CDR3 nucleotides: TGCAGCGTTGATTTTTTGACAATCGAAGAGACCCAGTACTTC.